The rows below give T cell receptor beta chains drawn from one sample of a study of CXCR3-negative and CXCR3-positive naive CD8 T cells. TCRdb re-called the 5' RACE reads and shows each CDR3 protein once, DNA omitted. The sample table sets out around 140,000 distinct CDR3 sequences. The sequencing sample was made of naive CXCR3- CD8+ T cells from blood. These receptor sequences come from a human donor in good health. Some clones in this sample may be carry-over from other donors' samples. Both conserved end residues are part of each CDR3.

V	J	CDR3
TRBV19	TRBJ1-1	CASSSQSHVSGTEAFF
TRBV9	TRBJ2-2	CASSVYYGGSDGELFF
TRBV5-6	TRBJ2-1	CASSLADWTSEQFF
TRBV4-3	TRBJ2-2	CASSQALVDTGELFF
TRBV9	TRBJ2-3	CASSVGGPNTDTQYF
TRBV10-2	TRBJ2-7	CASSELGASYEQYF
TRBV7-2	TRBJ2-1	CASSSLRATGPPEQFF
TRBV7-2	TRBJ2-3	CASSFDRVTSTDTQYF
TRBV7-9	TRBJ1-3	CASSLAPQGNTIYF
TRBV5-6	TRBJ2-1	CASSPIATRGYNEQFF
TRBV28	TRBJ2-5	CAITDRGQETQYF
TRBV28	TRBJ2-1	CASSLFQGTLYNEQFF
TRBV4-2	TRBJ1-1	CASSLGTGSGTEAFF
TRBV7-9	TRBJ2-1	CASTTVQAYNEQFF
TRBV7-6	TRBJ2-1	CASSSGVRASIYNEQFF
TRBV5-1	TRBJ1-2	CASSGLARGYHTPNYGYTF
TRBV7-3	TRBJ1-5	CASSWGNNQPQHF
TRBV27	TRBJ2-1	CASGFVYNEQFF
TRBV7-9	TRBJ2-3	CASTTEGGGTDTQYF
TRBV11-3	TRBJ2-7	CASSAGDQGYEQYF
TRBV29-1	TRBJ1-5	CSVRGGANQPQHF
TRBV6-6	TRBJ2-3	CASTDRGGAGVDTQYF